The entry below gives a single T cell receptor beta chain sequence along with its context. What it binds is not known. V lost 4 bases to trimming and J lost 3 bases, with 14 bases between them. The CDR3 is made up of 14 amino acids. Germline lookup yields CDR1 SGDLS and CDR2 YYNGEE. PCR employed 60 Vbeta and 13 Jbeta primers. Assay used: immunoSEQ multiplex PCR; TCRdb lists only in-frame clones, some missing. Here the sample spans about 180,000 clones, around 80% being singletons. The donors comprised healthy bone marrow donors. This entry belongs to a study of cytomegalovirus exposure and HLA in healthy donors. Study-wide results and caveats: Cytomegalovirus status, reportedly, was diagnosed with high specificity and sensitivity by the classifier. The study listed 150 to 200 cytomegalovirus-associated TCR beta chains.

The source material was PBMCs. The TCR comes from a man younger than 35 in good health and CMV-seronegative. The rearrangement joins TRBV9 to TRBJ2-7, with a tentative D call TRBD2 (6 bases). This CDR3 reads CASSRTSRNYEQYF. CDR3 nucleotides: TGTGCCAGCAGCCGCACTAGCAGAAACTACGAGCAGTACTTC.